What follows is one TCR beta chain and its context. This clone was seen just once. Its antigen is not yet known. No clone much larger than this one lies a single base away; base qualities are absent. This sample was taken from a study of OX40 agonist ivuxolimab in advanced cancers. Some background on the complete study: The costimulatory receptor OX40 (CD134) was targeted by ivuxolimab, a fully human IgG2 agonistic monoclonal antibody. Intravenous ivuxolimab was administered to patients every 2 weeks at six dose levels: 0.01, 0.1, 0.3, 1.5, 3 and 10 mg/kg. Of the approximately 50 dose-escalation patients, hepatocellular carcinoma was present in about 19, melanoma in roughly 15, renal cell carcinoma in 9 and head and neck cancer in 9. A male proportion of roughly 80% and a mean age of approximately 58 years, ranging from about 20 to 79, were recorded for the dose-escalation cohort. Prior anti-PD-1, anti-PD-L1 or anti-CTLA-4 therapy was permitted, and checkpoint inhibitors had been received by roughly two fifths of dose-escalation patients. Partial responses occurred in three dose-escalation patients, of whom one had hepatocellular carcinoma and two had cutaneous melanoma. The point of sequencing TCRbeta in the periphery was to test whether ivuxolimab changed TCR sequence diversity and drove clonal T-cell expansion. The paper describes the monotherapy dose-escalation part (N of about 52 patients) of the phase I trial of ivuxolimab. Paper-wide results and their limitations: On average, CD8+ T cells showed more expanded clones than CD4+ T cells after ivuxolimab. At doses from 0.1 to 3.0 mg/kg, clonal expansion was seen in both CD4+ and CD8+ blood T cells between baseline and week 6. The antigen specificity of the peripheral T cells that underwent clonal expansion was not determined. Partial responders in the 0.1-3.0 mg/kg groups had among the lowest normalized peripheral clonal expansion, especially among CD8+ T cells. Low levels of normalized T-cell clonal expansion were also seen in some patients who did not respond.

Patients with a history of autoimmune disease or receiving systemic immunosuppression were excluded from the trial. Peripheral blood for TCR sequencing was collected from all dose cohorts at baseline, on cycle 4 day 1, and on cycle 7 day 1. The samples were drawn from a first-in-human, open-label, multicenter phase I dose-escalation trial of ivuxolimab. The trial enrolled adults with locally advanced or metastatic head and neck squamous cell, hepatocellular, melanoma or renal cell carcinoma. Before TCR sequencing, CD4+ T cells and CD8+ T cells were sorted from peripheral blood as separate populations. Genomic DNA was isolated from the sorted cells so that the TCRbeta CDR3 region could be sequenced. The immunoSEQ Assay was used to sequence the TCRbeta CDR3 regions. The immuneACCESS repertoire file appears here via TCRdb, limited to in-frame rearrangements. These files lack a portion of the clones; in checked studies, under half of the deficit traces to unresolved V genes, and the cause of the others is not known. Here the sample has about 25,000 clones; about 85% occur a single time. The ten biggest clones cover less than 30% of the sample.

The CDR3 covers 15 residues, taking in both the cysteine and the phenylalanine. The read is trimmed to its CDR3 DNA, 45 bases read in frame from base 1. V is reduced by 1 base and J by 2 bases, leaving a spacing of 10 bases between them. From the germline V gene, CDR1 is SGHDT and CDR2 is YYEEEE. This sequence uses TRBV5-6 and TRBJ1-5, with TRBD1 tentatively as D gene (5 bases match). The clonotype comes from an adult with an advanced solid tumor such as melanoma, head and neck, liver or kidney cancer. The starting material was CD4+ or CD8+ T cells sorted from blood, obtained in a trial of the OX40 agonist ivuxolimab. The CDR3 protein sequence reads: CASSLFGAGNQPQHF. At the DNA level, the sequence is TGTGCCAGCAGCTTGTTTGGGGCAGGCAATCAGCCCCAGCATTTT.